These 18 T cell receptor beta chains originate from one sample sequenced in a study of response to subunit inactivated influenza vaccine. From the RT-PCR reads, TCRdb called clonotypes with MiXCR, one entry per CDR3 protein. The data hold 800,000 or so distinct CDR3 sequences, with about 20% observed a single time. The sequencing used PBMCs from blood, collected around 5 days after vaccination. All receptors come from a man aged 45-65 years who received an inactivated influenza vaccine.

This CDR3 reads CASSYSASGTPDPEAFF. DNA of the CDR3: TGTGCCAGCAGTTACTCGGCTAGCGGGACTCCCGATCCTGAAGCTTTCTTT. The genes are TRBV6-5 and TRBJ1-1; weak D call: TRBD1 (5 bases). CDR3 length: 17 residues. Germline assignment: CDR1 MNHEY and CDR2 SVGAGI. Trimming took 0 bases from V and 6 from J, leaving 20 bases between them.

This clonotype was picked up a small number of times. The rearrangement joins TRBV12-3 or TRBV12-4 to TRBJ1-1; D remains unclear. The germline V and J ends were trimmed by 3 bases and 1 base, with 9 bases remaining between them. The CDR3 runs to 14 residues. The CDR3, as DNA: TGTGCCAGCAGTTTCGGTCGGAGGAACACTGAAGCTTTCTTT. This codes for CASSFGRRNTEAFF.

The sample holds many counts of this clonotype. The chain recombines TRBV12-3 or TRBV12-4 with TRBJ2-3; 7 bases align to TRBD2. The trim removed 3 bases at V and 0 bases at J, leaving 3 bases unmatched. This CDR3 contains 15 residues. CDR3 nucleotides: TGTGCCAGCAGTTTGGGGGGGACTAGCACAGATACGCAGTATTTT. Translated: CASSLGGTSTDTQYF.

The chain combines TRBV5-6 with TRBJ2-3; 9 nucleotides match TRBD1. Germline-derived CDR1 and CDR2 are SGHDT and YYEEEE. There are 16 residues in the CDR3. The V gene end was trimmed by 1 base and the J gene end by 3 bases; junction bases not matched to a gene: 6. The CDR3 sequence is CASSLQDRGLTDTQYF. The CDR3 nucleotides read TGTGCCAGCAGCTTGCAGGACAGGGGTCTGACAGATACGCAGTATTTT.

The chain is built from TRBV6-1 and TRBJ1-1, with D possibly TRBD1 on 5 matching bases. Deletions cut 5 bases from V and 3 bases from J, with 16 bases between. The germline CDR1 and CDR2 sequences are MNHNS and SASEGT. This CDR3 contains 15 residues. CDR3 DNA sequence: TGTGCCAGCAGTCGAAGGTACGAGGGGTACACTGAAGCTTTCTTT. This gives the protein CASSRRYEGYTEAFF.

A few counts support this clonotype. The chain recombines TRBV10-3 with TRBJ2-7; no clear D gene. V lost 0 bases and J lost 7, with 4 bases in between. Germline-derived CDR1 and CDR2 are ENHRY and SYGVKD. The CDR3 consists of 11 residues. Here the CDR3 reads CAISESWEQYF. For the CDR3, the DNA is TGTGCCATCAGTGAGTCGTGGGAGCAGTACTTC.

This clonotype has a handful of counts. V is TRBV6-5 and J is TRBJ1-2, with a tentative D call TRBD1 (6 bases). The V gene's germline CDR1 is MNHEY and CDR2 SVGAGI. The CDR3 runs 12 residues. Trimming removed 7 bases at V and 7 bases at J, with 13 bases between. CDR3 residues: CASKGGHTGYTF. Here the CDR3 DNA reads TGTGCCAGCAAGGGGGGACACACTGGCTACACCTTC.

This clonotype has just a few counts. This chain connects TRBV2 to TRBJ1-6; TRBD1 agrees at 7 bases. V dropped 10 bases and J dropped 4; count of bases not matched to a gene: 4. The CDR3 totals 13 residues. Germline CDR1 reads SNHLY; CDR2 reads FYNNEI. CDR3 bases: TGTGCCACCTCGGGACAGTATAATTCACCCCTCCACTTT. Its translation is CATSGQYNSPLHF.

The rearrangement joins TRBV6-5 to TRBJ2-3; D is uncertain. This CDR3 region has 13 residues. Trimming removed 4 bases from V and 5 bases from J, with 10 bases in between. Germline CDR1 is MNHEY and CDR2 is SVGAGI. CDR3 protein: CASSSTWRDTQYF. CDR3 nucleotide sequence: TGTGCCAGCAGTTCCACATGGAGAGATACGCAGTATTTT.

The chain has TRBV9 and TRBJ1-1; weak D call: TRBD1 (6 bases). V shed 6 bases and J shed 0 bases, with 12 bases lying between them. This CDR3 is built from 14 residues. From germline, CDR1 is SGDLS and CDR2 YYNGEE. The CDR3 sequence: CASNLGQMNTEAFF. As DNA, the CDR3 is TGTGCCAGCAACCTCGGACAGATGAACACTGAAGCTTTCTTT.

V and J are TRBV6-2 or TRBV6-3 and TRBJ2-7; D gene unclear. In germline, CDR1 is MNHEY, CDR2 SVGEGT. The V gene lost 1 base and the J gene lost 3 bases, with 7 bases spanning the gap. There are 13 residues in the CDR3. The CDR3 spells CASSYLRYYEQYF. DNA of the CDR3: TGTGCCAGCAGTTACTTGAGGTACTACGAGCAGTACTTC.

J is TRBJ2-4 and V is TRBV20-1, with 9 bases that match TRBD1. CDR1 DFQATT and CDR2 SNEGSKA come from the germline V gene (reference sequence). Losses at the gene ends were 6 bases for V and 5 bases for J; bases not matched to a gene: 8. The CDR3 is 14 amino acids. The CDR3 DNA follows: TGCAGTGCCGAAGAACAGGGGGCCGAAAACATTCAGTACTTC. Translating gives CSAEEQGAENIQYF.

This clonotype turned up a few times. The V and J genes are TRBV12-3 or TRBV12-4 and TRBJ2-5, with D maybe TRBD2 (5 bases). The CDR3 runs to 12 residues. The V end lost 6 bases, the J end lost 5 bases, and 10 bases lay between the germline ends. The CDR3 here is CASRPTGETQYF. The DNA of the CDR3 is TGTGCCAGCAGACCTACGGGGGAGACCCAGTACTTC.

This clonotype was counted between two and nine times. The chain links TRBV11-2 to TRBJ2-7; no firm D call. The V end was cut by 4 bases, the J end by 3 bases, with 13 bases between. The CDR3 covers 14 residues. Looked up from germline, CDR1 is SGHAT and CDR2 is FQNNGV. DNA of the CDR3: TGTGCCAGCAGCTCTCCGGAGCGACACTACGAGCAGTACTTC. It yields the protein CASSSPERHYEQYF. Variable domain in full (rest from reference TRBV11-2 and TRBJ2-7): EAGVAQSPRYKIIEKRQSVAFWCNPISGHATLYWYQQILGQGPKLLIQFQNNGVVDDSQLPKDRFSAERLKGVDSTLKIQPAKLEDSAVYLCASSSPERHYEQYFGPGTRLTVT.

The CDR3 sequence is CASSHFNNEQFF. The CDR3 nucleotides are TGTGCCAGCAGCCATTTTAACAATGAGCAGTTCTTC. The V and J genes are TRBV14 and TRBJ2-1; D not resolved. The CDR3 length is 12 residues. Germline values: CDR1 SGHDN, CDR2 FVKESK. The ends were cut back, 3 bases at V and 5 bases at J, with 5 bases in the middle.

This clonotype was seen a few times. The rearrangement joins TRBV20-1 to TRBJ1-1; no reliable D call. Trimming cost V 4 bases and J 4 bases, with 16 bases left between them. CDR1 DFQATT and CDR2 SNEGSKA come from the germline V gene (reference sequence). The CDR3 has 14 residues. CDR3: CSATKEGLGTEAFF. In nucleotides, the CDR3 is TGCAGTGCTACAAAGGAGGGATTGGGCACTGAAGCTTTCTTT.

Written as DNA, the CDR3 is TGTGCCAGCAGCACAGACAGGGTTCCAGGCTACACCTTC. It is translated as CASSTDRVPGYTF. The chain combines TRBV11-2 with TRBJ1-2, with TRBD1 identical over 7 bases. This CDR3 is 13 amino acids long. Germline CDR1 is SGHAT and CDR2 is FQNNGV. Germline trimming cut 5 bases from V and 8 bases from J; bases unmatched to any gene: 8.

Only one count was recorded for this clonotype. This sequence joins TRBV7-9 and TRBJ2-3, with TRBD2 matching over 8 bases. Germline trimming cut 5 bases from V and 8 bases from J; bases unmatched to any gene: 3. The CDR3 extends over 12 amino acids. The V gene's germline CDR1 is SEHNR and CDR2 FQNEAQ (reference sequence). The CDR3 DNA sequence: TGTGCCAGCAGCATCGGGGGGGGTACGCAGTATTTT. Residues: CASSIGGGTQYF. Full variable domain (missing parts from reference TRBV7-9 and TRBJ2-3): DTGVSQNPRHKITKRGQNVTFRCDPISEHNRLYWYRQTLGQGPEFLTYFQNEAQLEKSRLLSDRFSAERPKGSFSTLEIQRTEQGDSAMYLCASSIGGGTQYFGPGTRLTVL.